Listed below are T cell receptor beta chains from one sample, sequenced in a study of immune heterogeneity within non-small cell lung tumors. MiXCR, run by TCRdb on the multiplex PCR reads, gives a single entry per CDR3 protein. The table lists roughly 15,000 distinct CDR3 sequences, 30% to 35% of them singletons, with over 12% in the top ten. The sample comprised lung tumor tissue. The receptors were gathered from a woman aged 50 to 60 with non-small cell lung cancer. Both conserved end residues are part of each CDR3. D genes are given only for firm matches. Only some rows state a clone size, as once, few, many or a class for expanded clones.

abundance,v_gene,d_gene,j_gene,CDR3nt,CDR3aa
-,TRBV18,TRBD1,TRBJ1-2,TGTGCCAGCTCACCCGCGACAGGGCGGGACTATGGCTACACCTTC,CASSPATGRDYGYTF
-,TRBV5-1,-,TRBJ2-7,TGCGCCAGCAGGGACAGCCCTTCCTACGAGCAGTACTTC,CASRDSPSYEQYF
-,TRBV12-3/TRBV12-4,TRBD2,TRBJ2-2,TGTGCCAGCAGTGCTAGCGGGAGGAGCACCGGGGAGCTGTTTTTT,CASSASGRSTGELFF
medium-sized,TRBV6-1,-,TRBJ1-2,TGTGCCAGCAGTCTCCGGGTCGACTATGGCTACACCTTC,CASSLRVDYGYTF
medium-sized,TRBV27,TRBD1,TRBJ1-5,TGTGCCAGCAGCACATACGCCCGAAAAGGGACAGGCCGACGGCCCCAGCATTTT,CASSTYARKGTGRRPQHF
-,TRBV6-1,TRBD1,TRBJ2-2,TGTGCCAGCACCAATTATCGCACCGGGACAGGGGGTTGGACCGGGGAGCTGTTTTTT,CASTNYRTGTGGWTGELFF
medium-sized,TRBV6-4,-,TRBJ1-2,TGTGCCAGCAGTGCCCGGACAGACATTAACTATGGCTACACCTTC,CASSARTDINYGYTF
-,TRBV14,TRBD1,TRBJ2-1,TGTGCCAGCAGCCACAGGGGGCCCTACAATGAGCAGTTCTTC,CASSHRGPYNEQFF
few,TRBV7-9,-,TRBJ1-1,TGTGCCAGCAGCGACCCAGGGACGGCTAACACTGAAGCTTTCTTT,CASSDPGTANTEAFF
few,TRBV29-1,-,TRBJ1-1,TGCAGCGTTAATGGGGGAGGACAGAGGGAAACTGAAGCTTTCTTT,CSVNGGGQRETEAFF
-,TRBV6-1,-,TRBJ1-4,TGTGCCAGCAGCCCACAGAGGGGGTATAATGAAAAACTGTTTTTT,CASSPQRGYNEKLFF
many,TRBV25-1,-,TRBJ2-7,TGTGCCAGCAGCCCGGGACGGGCCTACGAGCAGTACTTC,CASSPGRAYEQYF
few,TRBV5-1,TRBD2,TRBJ2-1,TGCGCCAGCAGCCCTGGGAGGACTAGCGGGGGGGCGGATGAGCAGTCCTTC,CASSPGRTSGGADEQSF
medium-sized,TRBV24-1,TRBD1,TRBJ2-3,TGTGCCACCAGTGACCTAGACAGGGACCCAGATACGCAGTATTTT,CATSDLDRDPDTQYF
medium-sized,TRBV24-1,TRBD2,TRBJ2-3,TGTGCCACCAGTGAGGGACTAGCGGGATATTTAGATACGCAGTATTTT,CATSEGLAGYLDTQYF
few,TRBV30,TRBD2,TRBJ2-3,TGTGCCTGGAGTGTACGGGGACTAGCCACAGATACGCAGTATTTT,CAWSVRGLATDTQYF
medium-sized,TRBV6-2/TRBV6-3,TRBD1,TRBJ2-1,TGTGCCAGCAGGCATCTACAGGGGAATGAGCAGTTCTTC,CASRHLQGNEQFF
-,TRBV6-2/TRBV6-3,TRBD2,TRBJ2-7,TGTGCCAGCACCCTGACAGGGGGAAGGACTAGCGGGAACTACGAGCAGTACTTC,CASTLTGGRTSGNYEQYF
many,TRBV12-3/TRBV12-4,TRBD1,TRBJ1-2,TGTGCCAGCAGGCGACAGGGGAGCGAGGGCGGCTACACCTTC,CASRRQGSEGGYTF
many,TRBV2,-,TRBJ1-2,TGTGCCAGCACCCAAAGACCCCGGGAGGCCTATGGCTACACCTTC,CASTQRPREAYGYTF
-,TRBV7-6,-,TRBJ1-4,TGTGCCAGCAGCCAGTTGGACAGACAGAATGAAAAACTGTTTTTT,CASSQLDRQNEKLFF
many,TRBV24-1,-,TRBJ1-5,TGTGCCACCAGTGACTCGACAGGCCCCTATCAGCCCCAGCATTTT,CATSDSTGPYQPQHF
-,TRBV2,-,TRBJ2-1,TGTGCCAGCAGTGCCAGGGTTTTCAATGAGCAGTTCTTC,CASSARVFNEQFF
-,TRBV12-3/TRBV12-4,TRBD2,TRBJ2-3,TGTGCCAGCAGTTTAGGAGCGGGAGGAGTAGGGACGCACTATTTT,CASSLGAGGVGTHYF
-,TRBV20-1,TRBD1,TRBJ2-5,TGCAGTGCTAGTCGGACAGGCAAAGAGACCCAGTACTTC,CSASRTGKETQYF
medium-sized,TRBV19,-,TRBJ2-7,TGTGCCAGTAGTATAACAGCCGCGGGAATAGAGGTGCAGTACTTC,CASSITAAGIEVQYF
many,TRBV5-6,TRBD1,TRBJ1-6,TGTGCCAGCAGCGCGGACAGGGTCACATCACCCCTCCACTTT,CASSADRVTSPLHF
medium-sized,TRBV5-1,TRBD1,TRBJ2-7,TGCGCCAGCAGGTGGGACAGGGGCAACGAGCAGTACTTC,CASRWDRGNEQYF
medium-sized,TRBV6-2/TRBV6-3,-,TRBJ2-2,TGTGCCAGCAGTAGAGCCCTTCCGGTCGGGGGCGGGGAGCTGTTTTTT,CASSRALPVGGGELFF
medium-sized,TRBV12-3/TRBV12-4,TRBD1,TRBJ1-6,TGTGCCAGCAGTCGACAGGGGACCTCTAATTCACCCCTCCACTTT,CASSRQGTSNSPLHF
-,TRBV18,-,TRBJ2-1,TGTGCCAGCTCACCCGGCTCAATCGGGATAGGGCTCCTCTACAATGAGCAGTTCTTC,CASSPGSIGIGLLYNEQFF
-,TRBV12-3/TRBV12-4,TRBD1,TRBJ2-2,TGTGCCAGCAGCTCAGGGGGCGCGGGCACCGGGGGGCTGTTTTTT,CASSSGGAGTGGLFF
medium-sized,TRBV20-1,-,TRBJ1-1,TGCAGTGCCCTCCGGGAGGTAGCTAACACTGAAGCTTTCTTT,CSALREVANTEAFF
medium-sized,TRBV6-5,-,TRBJ1-6,TGTGCCAGCAGTTACCGGTGGAGCTCCTATAATTCACCCCTCCACTTT,CASSYRWSSYNSPLHF
few,TRBV30,-,TRBJ1-4,TGTGCCTGGAGTAAGTGGGGAGGAGTGGTTGAAAAACTGTTTTTT,CAWSKWGGVVEKLFF
-,TRBV6-1,-,TRBJ2-1,TGTGCCACCGGTGCCTACAATGAGAAGTTCTTC,CATGAYNEKFF
many,TRBV7-8,-,TRBJ2-3,TGTGCCAGCAGCTTATTCGAGCTAGCTGCGGTTGATACGCAGTATTTT,CASSLFELAAVDTQYF
few,TRBV7-2,TRBD2,TRBJ2-5,TGTGCCAGCAGCAGAGCGGGAGGGTCAGAGACCCAGTACTTC,CASSRAGGSETQYF
many,TRBV20-1,TRBD2,TRBJ2-2,TGCAGTGCTAGTCGGGGGGGCCACGGGGAGCTGTTTTTT,CSASRGGHGELFF
medium-sized,TRBV15,TRBD2,TRBJ2-2,TGTGCCACCAGCAGAATAGCGGGACATAACACCGGGGAGCTGTTTTTT,CATSRIAGHNTGELFF
-,TRBV5-1,-,TRBJ1-2,TGCGCCAGCAGCTTCCAGCCGACATATGGCTACACCTTC,CASSFQPTYGYTF